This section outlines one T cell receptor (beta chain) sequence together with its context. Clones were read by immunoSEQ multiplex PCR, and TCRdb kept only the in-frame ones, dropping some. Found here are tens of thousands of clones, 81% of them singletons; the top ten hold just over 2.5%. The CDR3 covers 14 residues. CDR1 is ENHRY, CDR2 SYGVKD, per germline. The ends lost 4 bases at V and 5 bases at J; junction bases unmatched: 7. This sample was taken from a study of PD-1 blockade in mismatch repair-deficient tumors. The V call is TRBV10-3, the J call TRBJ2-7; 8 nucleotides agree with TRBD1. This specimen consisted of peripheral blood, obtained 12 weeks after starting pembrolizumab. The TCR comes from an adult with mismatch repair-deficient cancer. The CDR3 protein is CAISGQGYFDEQYF. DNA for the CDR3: TGTGCCATCAGTGGACAGGGGTATTTCGACGAGCAGTACTTC.